Listed here are 24 T cell receptor beta chains from one sample, sequenced in a study of T-cell reconstitution after alpha-beta-depleted transplantation in children. Unique molecular identifiers were used to barcode this TCRbeta library. TCRdb re-analysed the PCR reads in MiXCR, keeping a single row per CDR3 protein. Of some 500,000 distinct CDR3 sequences in the sample, less than 35% were seen once. The specimen was PBMCs from the stem cell graft donor, collected from the stem cell graft. The receptors shown here come from a human donor who donated a stem cell graft to a child with aplastic anemia.

A few counts support this clonotype. The chain links TRBV6-1 to TRBJ1-1; TRBD1 matches 7 bases. This CDR3 region has 13 residues. Germline V lookup: CDR1 MNHNS, CDR2 SASEGT. V gave up 6 bases and J gave up 4 bases; unmatched junction bases: 5. The CDR3 region has the DNA TGTGCCAGCAGCCCTCACAGGGGCACTGAAGCTTTCTTT. Translated: CASSPHRGTEAFF.

The chain links TRBV5-1 to TRBJ2-7; 9 bases agree with TRBD1. Germline CDR1 reads SGHRS; CDR2 reads YFSETQ. The CDR3 covers 13 residues. V gave up 4 bases and J gave up 5 bases; unmatched junction bases: 4. In DNA, the CDR3 is TGCGCCAGCAGCCCCCGGACAGGGGACGAGCAGTACGTC. This encodes CASSPRTGDEQYV.

This rearrangement joins TRBV5-5 to TRBJ2-7; a possible D gene is TRBD2 (6 bases). V lost 1 base to trimming and J lost 2 bases, with 10 bases between them. Germline CDR1 reads SGHKS; CDR2 reads YYEKEE (reference sequence). This CDR3 spans 14 amino acids. This CDR3 is CASSLWEEAYEQYV. The CDR3 DNA reads TGTGCCAGCAGCTTGTGGGAGGAGGCCTACGAGCAGTACGTC.

The chain uses TRBV29-1 and TRBJ2-3; D is perhaps TRBD2 (6 bases). V lost 4 bases and J 5 bases, leaving 16 bases between the germline ends. The CDR3 spans 14 residues. CDR1 is SQVTM, CDR2 ANQGSEA, per germline. CDR3 DNA sequence: TGCAGCGTTGCCCTTGGAGGAGCGGGAGATACGCAGTATTTT. As protein: CSVALGGAGDTQYF.

The chain couples TRBV5-5 to TRBJ1-4, with D unresolved. This CDR3 contains 14 residues. CDR1 and CDR2 from the germline V gene are SGHKS and YYEKEE (reference sequence). Trimming pared 1 base from V and 8 bases from J, leaving 12 bases between. CDR3 nucleotides: TGTGCCAGCAGCTTGTATAAACAGACCGAAAAACTGTTTTTT. As protein: CASSLYKQTEKLFF.

The chain combines TRBV28 with TRBJ2-2, with D tentatively TRBD2 (6 bases). The CDR3 extends over 12 amino acids. V gave up 4 bases and J gave up 6 bases, with 6 bases separating them. Germline values: CDR1 MDHEN, CDR2 SYDVKM. CDR3 nucleotide sequence: TGTGCCAGCAGTTGGAGGGCCGGGGAGCTGTTTTTT. It yields the protein CASSWRAGELFF.

The table lists this clonotype with a few counts. DNA for the CDR3: TGCAGTGCTAGAGATCGGCAGAATCAAGAGACCCAGTACTTC. This gives the protein CSARDRQNQETQYF. This sequence joins TRBV20-1 and TRBJ2-5; D not certain. Germline CDR1 reads DFQATT; CDR2 reads SNEGSKA (reference sequence). Trimming removed 0 bases from V and 2 bases from J, with 10 bases in between. This CDR3 is 14 amino acids long.

The gene calls are TRBV12-3 or TRBV12-4 and TRBJ2-2; no firm D call. The CDR3 consists of 11 residues. Trimming took 6 bases from V and 7 from J, leaving 6 bases between them. CDR3: CASRRSGELFF. CDR3 nucleotides: TGTGCCAGCAGGAGAAGCGGGGAGCTGTTTTTT.

This chain joins TRBV7-9 and TRBJ2-5, with D maybe TRBD2 (6 bases). The CDR3 runs to 14 residues. Trimming took off 1 base at V and 5 bases at J, with 11 bases between the two ends. Germline CDR1 and CDR2: SEHNR and FQNEAQ (reference sequence). CDR3 sequence (DNA): TGTGCCAGCAGCTTAGTTGTCGGGAGTGAGACCCAGTACTTC. Translated, it gives CASSLVVGSETQYF.

This clonotype has more than one count but fewer than ten. The chain carries TRBV15 and TRBJ2-1, with 7 nucleotides matching TRBD2. The CDR3 runs to 16 residues. The trim removed 8 bases at V and 6 bases at J, leaving 16 bases unmatched. Germline CDR1 LNHNV, CDR2 YYDKDF (reference sequence). The CDR3 DNA follows: TGTGCCACCTCTTACCAAGTCGCGGGAGTATTCAATGAGCAGTTCTTC. Amino acid sequence: CATSYQVAGVFNEQFF.

Only a few counts were recorded for this clonotype. In DNA form, the CDR3 reads TGCAGCGGAGGGGGGGACCACTACAATGAGCAGTTCTTC. Its translation is CSGGGDHYNEQFF. The V call is TRBV29-1, the J call TRBJ2-1; TRBD2 might be the D (7 bases). CDR1 and CDR2 (germline): SQVTM, ANQGSEA. This CDR3 has 13 amino acids. V lost 7 bases to trimming and J lost 3 bases, with 13 bases between them.

The chain is built from TRBV29-1 and TRBJ2-3; 10 bases map to TRBD2. Germline V lookup: CDR1 SQVTM, CDR2 ANQGSEA. The ends lost 5 bases at V and 5 bases at J; junction bases unmatched: 7. The CDR3 length is 14 residues. CDR3 region: CSVISGRVGDTQYF. The CDR3 DNA sequence: TGCAGCGTTATCAGCGGGAGGGTAGGAGATACGCAGTATTTT.

The rearrangement uses TRBV20-1 and TRBJ2-1; 12 bases align to TRBD2. The germline V gene has CDR1 DFQATT and CDR2 SNEGSKA (reference sequence). CDR3 size: 14 residues. After removal of 7 bases from V and 4 bases from J, the junction contained 5 bases not matched to a gene. The CDR3, as DNA: TGCAGTGGCGGGACTAGCGGGCGATACAATGAGCAGTTCTTC. Residues: CSGGTSGRYNEQFF.

The sample holds a few counts of this clonotype. The chain employs TRBV7-2 and TRBJ2-1; 7 bases align to TRBD2. V shed 0 bases, J shed 5 bases, and the junction held 10 bases outside the gene matches. This CDR3 has 17 residues. CDR1 SGHTA and CDR2 FQGNSA come from the germline V gene. CDR3 sequence: CASSLASQASGNNEQFF. The CDR3 DNA reads TGTGCCAGCAGCTTAGCATCGCAGGCTAGCGGCAACAATGAGCAGTTCTTC.

This clonotype turned up a few times. The chain combines TRBV27 with TRBJ2-7, with 7 bases that match TRBD2. The germline V gene has CDR1 MNHEY and CDR2 SMNVEV (reference sequence). V was clipped by 2 bases and J by 7 bases; unmatched bases: 2. This CDR3 spans 12 amino acids. Written as DNA, the CDR3 is TGTGCCAGCAGTTTACTGGGGGGGGAGCAGTACTTC. Translation: CASSLLGGEQYF.

The chain joins TRBV11-2 to TRBJ1-4; 7 bases are a match to TRBD1. Losses at the gene ends were 5 bases for V and 3 bases for J; bases not matched to a gene: 6. CDR1 is SGHAT, CDR2 FQNNGV, per germline. The CDR3 runs 15 residues. DNA of the CDR3: TGTGCCAGCAGCCCCCAGGGGGGCTCTAATGAAAAACTGTTTTTT. Amino acid sequence: CASSPQGGSNEKLFF.

This clonotype was found a few times. The chain combines TRBV7-2 with TRBJ2-3, with a weak D call TRBD2 (5 bases). Trimming stripped 2 bases from V and 0 bases from J, with 12 bases between. CDR1 is SGHTA, CDR2 FQGNSA, per germline. This CDR3 is built from 16 residues. The CDR3 DNA reads as TGTGCCAGCAGCTTAATGTCAGGCGGGAGCACAGATACGCAGTATTTT. Protein product: CASSLMSGGSTDTQYF. Filled out from reference TRBV7-2 and TRBJ2-3, the complete variable domain reads GAGVSQSPSNKVTEKGKDVELRCDPISGHTALYWYRQSLGQGLEFLIYFQGNSAPDKSGLPSDRFSAERTGGSVSTLTIQRTQQEDSAVYLCASSLMSGGSTDTQYFGPGTRLTVL.

This clonotype was found many times. This chain joins TRBV5-6 and TRBJ1-1; the D gene is possibly TRBD1 (6 bases). Trimming took 2 bases from V and 4 from J, leaving 12 bases between them. Germline V gives CDR1 SGHDT, CDR2 YYEEEE. This CDR3 comprises 14 residues. CDR3 nucleotide sequence: TGTGCCAGCAGCTTAGGGGGGCTGGGCACTGAAGCTTTCTTT. Its protein product is CASSLGGLGTEAFF.

This clonotype was counted a few times. This chain connects TRBV5-5 to TRBJ2-2; D uncertain. This CDR3 spans 11 amino acids. Per germline, CDR1 SGHKS and CDR2 YYEKEE (reference sequence). Trimming took 5 bases from V and 5 from J, leaving 4 bases between them. In nucleotides, the CDR3 is TGTGCCAGCAGTGTAACCGGGGAGCTGTTTTTT. The encoded protein is CASSVTGELFF.

The CDR3 nucleotides are TGTGCCAGCAGCTTAGCCGGGTGGACAGGGAGAGCAGATACGCAGTATTTT. It codes for CASSLAGWTGRADTQYF. The chain carries TRBV7-2 and TRBJ2-3; TRBD1 matches at 8 bases. The CDR3 runs to 17 residues. The germline V gene has CDR1 SGHTA and CDR2 FQGNSA. The trim removed 0 bases at V and 4 bases at J, leaving 9 bases unmatched.

The rearrangement joins TRBV28 to TRBJ2-1, with TRBD2 as a possible D gene (5 bases). This CDR3 has 13 amino acids. The germline V gene has CDR1 MDHEN and CDR2 SYDVKM. Deletions cut 7 bases from V and 9 bases from J, with 16 bases between. The CDR3 protein is CASTELGAGEQFF. CDR3 in DNA: TGTGCCAGCACGGAACTGGGTGCGGGTGAGCAGTTCTTC.

The rearrangement uses TRBV25-1 and TRBJ1-3, with D possibly being TRBD1 (5 bases). Germline CDR1 MGHDK, CDR2 SYGVNS. Trimming took off 6 bases at V and 2 bases at J, with 11 bases between the two ends. This CDR3 is 14 amino acids long. CDR3 amino acids: CASSGTAAGNTIYF. The CDR3, as DNA: TGTGCCAGCAGCGGGACGGCAGCTGGAAACACCATATATTTT. Looking up the rest from reference TRBV25-1 and TRBJ1-3 gives the full variable domain: EADIYQTPRYLVIGTGKKITLECSQTMGHDKMYWYQQDPGMELHLIHYSYGVNSTEKGDLSSESTVSRIRTEHFPLTLESARPSHTSQYLCASSGTAAGNTIYFGEGSWLTVV.

The J gene is TRBJ1-3, the V gene TRBV9, with a weak D call TRBD1 (6 bases). Trimming took off 3 bases at V and 2 bases at J, with 15 bases between the two ends. Germline CDR1 is SGDLS and CDR2 is YYNGEE. This CDR3 is built from 16 residues. The CDR3 DNA reads TGTGCCAGCAGCGGAACTACAACAGGGCCTGGAAACACCATATATTTT. As protein: CASSGTTTGPGNTIYF.

V is TRBV12-3 or TRBV12-4 and J is TRBJ1-2; maybe TRBD1 (5 bases). The V end was cut by 3 bases, the J end by 6 bases, with 11 bases between. The CDR3 has 13 residues. This CDR3 is CASSFIEQDGYTF. Written as DNA, the CDR3 is TGTGCCAGCAGTTTCATCGAACAGGATGGCTACACCTTC.